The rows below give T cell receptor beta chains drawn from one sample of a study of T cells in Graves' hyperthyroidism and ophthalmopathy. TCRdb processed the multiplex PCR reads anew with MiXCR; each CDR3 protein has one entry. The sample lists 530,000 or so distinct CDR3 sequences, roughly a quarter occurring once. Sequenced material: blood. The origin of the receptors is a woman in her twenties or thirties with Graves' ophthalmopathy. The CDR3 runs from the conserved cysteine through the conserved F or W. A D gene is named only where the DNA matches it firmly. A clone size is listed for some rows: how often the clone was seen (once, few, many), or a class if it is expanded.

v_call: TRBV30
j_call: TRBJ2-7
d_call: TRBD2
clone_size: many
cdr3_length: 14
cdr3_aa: CAWSSRLAGYEQYF
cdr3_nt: TGTGCCTGGAGTTCACGACTAGCGGGCTACGAGCAGTACTTC

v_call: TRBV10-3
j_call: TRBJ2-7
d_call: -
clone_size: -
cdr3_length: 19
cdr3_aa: CAISESGRIWSSDSYEQYF
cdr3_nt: TGTGCCATCAGTGAGTCAGGGAGGATATGGTCTAGCGATTCCTACGAGCAGTACTTC

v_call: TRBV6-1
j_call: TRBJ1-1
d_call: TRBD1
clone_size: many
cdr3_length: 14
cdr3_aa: CASSPTGTNTEAFF
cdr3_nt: TGTGCCAGCAGTCCGACAGGGACGAACACTGAAGCTTTCTTT

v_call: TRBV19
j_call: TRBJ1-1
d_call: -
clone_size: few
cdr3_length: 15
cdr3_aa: CASSIWNSMNTEAFF
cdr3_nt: TGTGCCAGTAGTATTTGGAACAGTATGAACACTGAAGCTTTCTTT

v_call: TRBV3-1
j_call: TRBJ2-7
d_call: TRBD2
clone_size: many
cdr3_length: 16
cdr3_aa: CASSELGGGTTYEQYF
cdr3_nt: TGTGCCAGCAGCGAACTGGGCGGGGGTACTACCTACGAGCAGTACTTC

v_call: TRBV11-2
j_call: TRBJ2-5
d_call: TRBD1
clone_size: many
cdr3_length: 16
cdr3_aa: CASSLDATGALETQYF
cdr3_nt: TGTGCCAGCAGCTTAGATGCGACAGGGGCTCTTGAGACCCAGTACTTC

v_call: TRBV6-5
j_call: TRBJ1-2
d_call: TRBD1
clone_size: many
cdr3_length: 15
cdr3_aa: CASSLSGGNTYGYTF
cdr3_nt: TGTGCCAGCAGTTTATCAGGGGGTAACACGTATGGCTACACCTTC

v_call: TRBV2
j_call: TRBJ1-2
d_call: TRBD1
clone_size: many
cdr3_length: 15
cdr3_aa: CASNHLTGGLYGYTF
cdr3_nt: TGTGCCAGCAATCACCTGACAGGGGGCCTCTATGGCTACACCTTC

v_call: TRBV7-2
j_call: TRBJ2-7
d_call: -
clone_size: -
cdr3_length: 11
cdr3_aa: CASSSISEQYF
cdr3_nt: TGTGCCAGCAGCTCAATTTCCGAGCAGTACTTC

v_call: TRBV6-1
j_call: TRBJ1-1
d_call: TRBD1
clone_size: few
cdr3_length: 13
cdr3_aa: CASSEALDREAFF
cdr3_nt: TGTGCCAGCAGTGAAGCTCTGGACAGGGAAGCTTTCTTT

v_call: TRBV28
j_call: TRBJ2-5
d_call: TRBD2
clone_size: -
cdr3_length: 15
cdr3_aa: CASSGLAGVQETQYF
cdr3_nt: TGTGCCAGCAGTGGACTAGCGGGAGTGCAAGAGACCCAGTACTTC

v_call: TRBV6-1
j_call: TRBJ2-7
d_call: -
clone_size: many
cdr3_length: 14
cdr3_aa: CASGPGTDPYEQYF
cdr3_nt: TGTGCCAGCGGACCCGGGACGGACCCCTACGAGCAGTACTTC

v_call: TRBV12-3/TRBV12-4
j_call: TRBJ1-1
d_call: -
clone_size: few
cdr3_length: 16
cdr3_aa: CASSLSVHRSNTEAFF
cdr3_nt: TGTGCCAGCAGCCTTAGCGTCCACCGTAGTAACACTGAAGCTTTCTTT

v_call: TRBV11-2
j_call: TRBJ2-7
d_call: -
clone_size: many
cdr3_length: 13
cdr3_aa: CASSKVGLYEQYF
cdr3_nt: TGTGCCAGCAGCAAAGTGGGCCTCTACGAGCAGTACTTC

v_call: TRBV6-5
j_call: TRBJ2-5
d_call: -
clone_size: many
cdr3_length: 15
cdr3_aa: CASSYLGGAQETQYF
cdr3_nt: TGTGCCAGCAGTTACCTGGGGGGGGCCCAAGAGACCCAGTACTTC

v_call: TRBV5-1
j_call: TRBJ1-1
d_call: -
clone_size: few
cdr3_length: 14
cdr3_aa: CASSLVGDINEAFF
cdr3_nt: TGCGCCAGCAGCTTGGTAGGGGACATCAATGAAGCTTTCTTT

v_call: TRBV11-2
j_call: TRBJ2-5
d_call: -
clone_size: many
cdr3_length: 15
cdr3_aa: CASSLAWDLGETQYF
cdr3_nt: TGTGCCAGCAGCTTGGCGTGGGATCTTGGAGAGACCCAGTACTTC

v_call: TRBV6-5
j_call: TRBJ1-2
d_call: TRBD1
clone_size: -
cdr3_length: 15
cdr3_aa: CASSYTPDRGGGYTF
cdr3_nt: TGTGCCAGCAGTTACACCCCGGACAGGGGGGGAGGCTACACCTTC

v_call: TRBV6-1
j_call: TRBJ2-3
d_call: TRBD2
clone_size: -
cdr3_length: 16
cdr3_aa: CASSSTSGGGTDTQYF
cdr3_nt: TGTGCCAGCAGTTCGACTAGCGGGGGGGGCACAGATACGCAGTATTTT

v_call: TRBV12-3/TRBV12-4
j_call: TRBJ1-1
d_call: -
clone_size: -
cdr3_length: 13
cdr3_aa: CASTSLVRTEAFF
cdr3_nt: TGTGCCAGCACATCTTTGGTTCGGACTGAAGCTTTCTTT

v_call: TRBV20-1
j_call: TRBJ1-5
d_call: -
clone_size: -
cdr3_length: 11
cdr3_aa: CSATRGQPQHF
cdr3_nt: TGCAGTGCCACACGTGGTCAGCCCCAGCATTTT

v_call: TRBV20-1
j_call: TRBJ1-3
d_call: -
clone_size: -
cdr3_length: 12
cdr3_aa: CSATSSGNTIYF
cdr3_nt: TGCAGTGCGACAAGCTCTGGAAACACCATATATTTT

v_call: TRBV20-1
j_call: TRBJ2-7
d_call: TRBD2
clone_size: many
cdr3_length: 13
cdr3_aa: CSARELAGYEQYF
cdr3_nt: TGCAGTGCTAGAGAACTAGCGGGCTACGAGCAGTACTTC

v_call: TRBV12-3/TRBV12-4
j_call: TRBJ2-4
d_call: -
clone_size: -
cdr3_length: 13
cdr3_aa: CASSLGGSYIQYF
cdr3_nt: TGTGCCAGCAGCCTGGGTGGGAGTTACATTCAGTACTTC

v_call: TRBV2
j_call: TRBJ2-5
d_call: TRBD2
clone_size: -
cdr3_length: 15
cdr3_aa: CASSGLAGTGETQYF
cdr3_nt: TGTGCCAGCAGTGGCCTAGCGGGCACCGGAGAGACCCAGTACTTC

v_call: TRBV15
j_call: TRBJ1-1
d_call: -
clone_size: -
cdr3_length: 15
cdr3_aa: CATSRPGALNTEAFF
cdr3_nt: TGTGCCACCAGCAGGCCGGGGGCGCTGAACACTGAAGCTTTCTTT

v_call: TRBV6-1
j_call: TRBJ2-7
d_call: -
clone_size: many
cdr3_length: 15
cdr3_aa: CASSEYGGRVYEQYF
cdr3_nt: TGTGCCAGCAGTGAATATGGAGGCAGAGTCTACGAGCAGTACTTC

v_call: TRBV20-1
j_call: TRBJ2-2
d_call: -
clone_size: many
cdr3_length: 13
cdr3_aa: CSALLALTGELFF
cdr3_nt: TGCAGTGCTCTGCTAGCCCTCACCGGGGAGCTGTTTTTT

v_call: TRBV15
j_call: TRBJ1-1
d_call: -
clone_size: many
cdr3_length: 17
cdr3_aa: CATSRDWGGFMNTEAFF
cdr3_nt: TGTGCCACCAGCAGAGATTGGGGAGGGTTCATGAACACTGAAGCTTTCTTT

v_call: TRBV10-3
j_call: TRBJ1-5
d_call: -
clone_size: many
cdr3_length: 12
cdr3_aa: CAIRSSNQPQHF
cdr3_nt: TGTGCCATCAGGTCCAGCAATCAGCCCCAGCATTTT

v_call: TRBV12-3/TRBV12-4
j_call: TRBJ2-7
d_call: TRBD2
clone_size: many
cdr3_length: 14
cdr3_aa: CASSSLAGAYEQYF
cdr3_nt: TGTGCCAGCAGTTCCTTAGCGGGGGCATACGAGCAGTACTTC

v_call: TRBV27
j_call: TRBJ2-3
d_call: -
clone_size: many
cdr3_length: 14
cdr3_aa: CASSLTPGFDTQYF
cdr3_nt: TGTGCCAGCAGTTTAACCCCAGGGTTCGATACGCAGTATTTT

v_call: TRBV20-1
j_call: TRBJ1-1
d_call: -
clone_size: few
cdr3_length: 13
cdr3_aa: CSARGWGGTEAFF
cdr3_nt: TGCAGTGCTAGGGGGTGGGGGGGCACTGAAGCTTTCTTT

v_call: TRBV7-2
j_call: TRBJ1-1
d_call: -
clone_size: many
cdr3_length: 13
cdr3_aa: CASSLGITLGAFF
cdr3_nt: TGTGCCAGCAGCTTAGGGATCACATTGGGAGCTTTCTTT

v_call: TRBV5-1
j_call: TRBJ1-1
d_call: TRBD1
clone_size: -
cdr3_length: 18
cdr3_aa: CASSVQGQGDSRATEAFF
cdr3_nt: TGCGCCAGCTCGGTCCAGGGACAGGGAGACTCACGGGCCACTGAAGCTTTCTTT

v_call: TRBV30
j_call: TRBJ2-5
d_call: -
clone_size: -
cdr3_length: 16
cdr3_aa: CAWAKGRGAKQETQYF
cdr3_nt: TGTGCCTGGGCGAAGGGAAGGGGCGCAAAGCAAGAGACCCAGTACTTC

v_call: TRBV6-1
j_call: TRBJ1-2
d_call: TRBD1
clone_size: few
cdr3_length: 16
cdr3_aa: CASSEWDRARSYGYTF
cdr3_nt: TGTGCCAGCAGTGAATGGGACAGAGCCCGTAGCTATGGCTACACCTTC

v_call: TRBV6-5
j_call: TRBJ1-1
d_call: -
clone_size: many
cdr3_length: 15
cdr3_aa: CASSYSVRMNTEAFF
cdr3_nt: TGTGCCAGCAGTTACTCGGTCAGGATGAACACTGAAGCTTTCTTT

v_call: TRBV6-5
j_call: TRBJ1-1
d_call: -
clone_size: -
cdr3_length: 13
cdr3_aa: CASSYGLGTEAFF
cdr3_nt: TGTGCCAGCAGTTACGGGTTAGGCACTGAAGCTTTCTTT

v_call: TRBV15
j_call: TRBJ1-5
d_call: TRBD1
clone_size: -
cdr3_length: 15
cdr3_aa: CATSSGTGVGQPQHF
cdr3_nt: TGTGCCACCAGCAGCGGGACAGGGGTAGGTCAGCCCCAGCATTTT

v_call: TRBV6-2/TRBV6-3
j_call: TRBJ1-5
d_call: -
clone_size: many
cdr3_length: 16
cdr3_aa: CASRKSGTLRVKPQHF
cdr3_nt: TGTGCCAGCAGGAAGAGTGGTACGTTGCGGGTTAAGCCCCAGCATTTT

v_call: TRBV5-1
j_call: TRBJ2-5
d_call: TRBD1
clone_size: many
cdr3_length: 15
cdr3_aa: CASSPPDRGFGTQYF
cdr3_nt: TGCGCCAGCAGCCCCCCGGACAGGGGCTTCGGGACCCAGTACTTC

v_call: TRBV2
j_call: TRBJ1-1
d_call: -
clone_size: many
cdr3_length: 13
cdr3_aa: CASSVAEDTEAFF
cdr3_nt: TGTGCCAGCTCCGTAGCTGAAGACACTGAAGCTTTCTTT

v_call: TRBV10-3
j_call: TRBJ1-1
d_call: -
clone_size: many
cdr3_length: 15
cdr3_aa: CAISESRGEATEAFF
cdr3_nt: TGTGCCATCAGTGAGTCAAGAGGGGAGGCCACTGAAGCTTTCTTT

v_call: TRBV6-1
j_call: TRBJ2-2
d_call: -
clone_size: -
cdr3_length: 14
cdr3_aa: CASSEAPVVGELFF
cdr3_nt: TGTGCCAGCAGTGAAGCCCCTGTTGTCGGGGAGCTGTTTTTT

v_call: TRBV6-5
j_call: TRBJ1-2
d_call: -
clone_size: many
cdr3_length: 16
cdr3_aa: CASSYSPTGQYYGYTF
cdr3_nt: TGTGCCAGCAGTTACTCCCCGACAGGACAATACTATGGCTACACCTTC

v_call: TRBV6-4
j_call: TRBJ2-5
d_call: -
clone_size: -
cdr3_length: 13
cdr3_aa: CASSPTAAETQYF
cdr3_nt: TGTGCCAGCAGCCCCACAGCTGCGGAGACCCAGTACTTC

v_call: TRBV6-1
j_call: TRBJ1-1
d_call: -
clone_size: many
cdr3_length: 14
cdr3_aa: CASSEPAENTEAFF
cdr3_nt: TGTGCCAGCAGTGAACCGGCGGAGAACACTGAAGCTTTCTTT

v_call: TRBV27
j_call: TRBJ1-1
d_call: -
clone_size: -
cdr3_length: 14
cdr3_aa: CASSLSPGWTEAFF
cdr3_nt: TGTGCCAGCAGTTTATCGCCGGGCTGGACTGAAGCTTTCTTT

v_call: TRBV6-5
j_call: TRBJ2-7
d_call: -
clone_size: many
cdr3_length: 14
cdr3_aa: CASGSQTASDEQYF
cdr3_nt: TGTGCCAGCGGTTCTCAGACAGCCAGCGACGAGCAGTACTTC

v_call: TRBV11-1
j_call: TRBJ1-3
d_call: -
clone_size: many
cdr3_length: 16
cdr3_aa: CASSLGDSSSGNTIYF
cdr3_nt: TGTGCCAGCAGCTTAGGCGACAGCTCCTCTGGAAACACCATATATTTT

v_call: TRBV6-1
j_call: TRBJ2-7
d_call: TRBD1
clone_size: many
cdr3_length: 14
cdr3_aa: CASSAGTGSYEQYF
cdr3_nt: TGTGCCAGCAGCGCCGGGACAGGGTCCTACGAGCAGTACTTC

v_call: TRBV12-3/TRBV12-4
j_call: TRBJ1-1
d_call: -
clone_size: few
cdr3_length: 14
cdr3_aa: CASSSTTGGGEAFF
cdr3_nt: TGTGCCAGCAGTTCAACAACGGGGGGAGGTGAAGCTTTCTTT

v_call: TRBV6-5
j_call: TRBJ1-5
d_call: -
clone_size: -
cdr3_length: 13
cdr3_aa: CASSYSNRQPQHF
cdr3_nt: TGTGCCAGCAGTTACTCGAATCGGCAGCCCCAGCATTTT

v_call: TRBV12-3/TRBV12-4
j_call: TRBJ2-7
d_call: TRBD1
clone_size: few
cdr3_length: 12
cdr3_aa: CASRDTGDEQYF
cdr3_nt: TGTGCCAGCAGAGATACAGGGGACGAGCAGTACTTC

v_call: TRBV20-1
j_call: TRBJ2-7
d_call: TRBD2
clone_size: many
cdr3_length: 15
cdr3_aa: CSATTSGGSSYEQYF
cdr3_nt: TGCAGTGCTACAACTAGCGGGGGCAGCTCCTACGAGCAGTACTTC

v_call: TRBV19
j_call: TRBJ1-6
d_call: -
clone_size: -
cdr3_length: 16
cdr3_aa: CASTLRSPFTDSPLHF
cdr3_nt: TGTGCCAGTACCCTCAGATCCCCCTTTACGGATTCACCCCTCCACTTT

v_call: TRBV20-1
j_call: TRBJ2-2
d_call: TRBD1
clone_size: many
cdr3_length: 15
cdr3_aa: CSAWTGGYQAGELFF
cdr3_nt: TGCAGTGCCTGGACAGGAGGATATCAGGCCGGGGAGCTGTTTTTT

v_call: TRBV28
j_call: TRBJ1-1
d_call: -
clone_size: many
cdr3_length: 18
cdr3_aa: CASSFPIEAEGMNTEAFF
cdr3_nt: TGTGCCAGCAGTTTCCCCATTGAGGCAGAAGGGATGAACACTGAAGCTTTCTTT

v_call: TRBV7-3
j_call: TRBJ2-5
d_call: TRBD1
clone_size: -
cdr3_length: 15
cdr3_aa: CASSSQGAGLETQYF
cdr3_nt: TGTGCCAGCAGCTCCCAGGGGGCGGGATTAGAGACCCAGTACTTC